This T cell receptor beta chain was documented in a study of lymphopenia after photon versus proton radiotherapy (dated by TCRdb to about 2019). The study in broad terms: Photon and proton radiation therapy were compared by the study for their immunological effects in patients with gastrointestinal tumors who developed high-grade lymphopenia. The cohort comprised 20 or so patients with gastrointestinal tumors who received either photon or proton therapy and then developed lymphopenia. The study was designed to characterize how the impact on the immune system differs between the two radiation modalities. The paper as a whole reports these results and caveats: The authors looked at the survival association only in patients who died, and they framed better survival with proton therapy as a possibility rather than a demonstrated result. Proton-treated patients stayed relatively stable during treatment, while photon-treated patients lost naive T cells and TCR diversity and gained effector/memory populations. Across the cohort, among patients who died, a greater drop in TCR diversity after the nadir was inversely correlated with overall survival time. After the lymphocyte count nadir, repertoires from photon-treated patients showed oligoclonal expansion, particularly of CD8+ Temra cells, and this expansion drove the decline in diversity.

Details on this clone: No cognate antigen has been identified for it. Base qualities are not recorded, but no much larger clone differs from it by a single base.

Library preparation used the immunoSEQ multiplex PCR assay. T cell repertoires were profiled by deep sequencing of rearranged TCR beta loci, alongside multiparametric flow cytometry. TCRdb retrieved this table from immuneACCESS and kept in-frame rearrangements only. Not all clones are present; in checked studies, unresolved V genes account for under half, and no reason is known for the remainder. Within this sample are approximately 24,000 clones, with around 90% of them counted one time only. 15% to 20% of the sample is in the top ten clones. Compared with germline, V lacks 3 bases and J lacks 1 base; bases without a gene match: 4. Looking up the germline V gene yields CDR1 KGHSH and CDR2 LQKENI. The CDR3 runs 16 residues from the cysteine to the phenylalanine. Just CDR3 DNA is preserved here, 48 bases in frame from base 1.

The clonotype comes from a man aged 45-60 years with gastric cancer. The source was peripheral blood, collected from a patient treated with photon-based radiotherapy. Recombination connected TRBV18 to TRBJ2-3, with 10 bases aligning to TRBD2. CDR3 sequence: CASSPIAGGRTDTQYF. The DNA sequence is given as TGTGCCAGCTCACCCATAGCGGGGGGCCGCACAGATACGCAGTATTTT.